The source of this T cell receptor (beta chain) is a study of shared T cell receptors in the human thymus. Data came from immunoSEQ multiplex PCR; TCRdb stores just in-frame clones and leaves some out. Among about 540,000 clones listed, about 80% were seen once. This clone was counted once. Another study also made use of these data, one on human thymus T cells.

The receptor comes from a boy under three years old with a congenital heart defect. Sequenced material: thymocytes.

Written as DNA, the CDR3 is TGTGCCTGGAAGAGGGGGCTGAACTACGAGCAGTACTTC. Residues: CAWKRGLNYEQYF. This rearrangement joins TRBV30 to TRBJ2-7; 7 bases line up with TRBD1. J gave up 3 bases and V 4 bases, and 6 bases lay outside the gene matches. Germline V gene sequence: CDR1 GTSNPN, CDR2 SVGIG (reference sequence). The CDR3 loop spans 13 amino acids.